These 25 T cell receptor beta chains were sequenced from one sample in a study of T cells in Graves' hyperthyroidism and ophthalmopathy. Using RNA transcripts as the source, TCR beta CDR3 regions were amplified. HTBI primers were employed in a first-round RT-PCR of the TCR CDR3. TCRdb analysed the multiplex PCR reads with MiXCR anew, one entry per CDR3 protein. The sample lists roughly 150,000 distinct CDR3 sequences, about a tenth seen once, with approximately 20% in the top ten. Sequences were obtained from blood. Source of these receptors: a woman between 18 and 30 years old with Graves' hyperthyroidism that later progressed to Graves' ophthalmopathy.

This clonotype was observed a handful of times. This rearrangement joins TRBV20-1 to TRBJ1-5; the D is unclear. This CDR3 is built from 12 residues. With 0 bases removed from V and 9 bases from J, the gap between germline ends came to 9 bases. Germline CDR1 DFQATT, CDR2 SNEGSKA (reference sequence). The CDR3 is CSAREVERPQHF. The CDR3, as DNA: TGCAGTGCTAGAGAAGTGGAGAGGCCCCAGCATTTT.

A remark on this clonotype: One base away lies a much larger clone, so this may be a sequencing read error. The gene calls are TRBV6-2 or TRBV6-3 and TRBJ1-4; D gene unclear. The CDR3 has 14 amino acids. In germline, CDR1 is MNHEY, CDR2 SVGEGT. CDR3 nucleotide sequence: TGTGCCAGCGGCAACAGTCTCGGGAATGAAAAACCGTTTTTT. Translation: CASGNSLGNEKPFF.

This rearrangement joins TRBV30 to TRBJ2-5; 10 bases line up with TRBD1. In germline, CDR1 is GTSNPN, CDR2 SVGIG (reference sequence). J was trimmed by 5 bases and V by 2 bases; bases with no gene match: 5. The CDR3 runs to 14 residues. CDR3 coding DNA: TGTGCCTGGAGTCTTGGGACAGGGGATGAGACCCAGTACTTC. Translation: CAWSLGTGDETQYF.

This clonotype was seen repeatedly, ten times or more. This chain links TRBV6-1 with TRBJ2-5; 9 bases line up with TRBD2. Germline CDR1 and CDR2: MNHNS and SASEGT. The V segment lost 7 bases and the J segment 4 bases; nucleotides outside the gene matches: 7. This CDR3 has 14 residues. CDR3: CASKSGLAGETQYF. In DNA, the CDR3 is TGTGCCAGCAAGTCGGGACTAGCAGGAGAGACCCAGTACTTC.

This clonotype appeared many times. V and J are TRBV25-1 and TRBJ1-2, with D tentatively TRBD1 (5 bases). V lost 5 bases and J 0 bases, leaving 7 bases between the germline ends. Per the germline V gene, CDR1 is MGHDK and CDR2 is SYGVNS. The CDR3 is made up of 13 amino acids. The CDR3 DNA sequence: TGTGCCAGCAGTACGACAGCTAACTATGGCTACACCTTC. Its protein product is CASSTTANYGYTF.

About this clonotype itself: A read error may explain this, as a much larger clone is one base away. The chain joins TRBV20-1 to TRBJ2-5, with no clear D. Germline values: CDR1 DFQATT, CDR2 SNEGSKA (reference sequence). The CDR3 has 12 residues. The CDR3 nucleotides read TGCAGTGCTAGCAAGGTTCTAGAGGCCCAGTACTTC. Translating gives CSASKVLEAQYF.

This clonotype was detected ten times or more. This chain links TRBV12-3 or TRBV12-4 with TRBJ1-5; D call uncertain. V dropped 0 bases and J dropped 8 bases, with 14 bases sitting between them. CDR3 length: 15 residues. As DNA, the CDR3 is TGTGCCAGCAGTTTAGCGCTCGGCAGCCGCGAGCCCCAGCATTTT. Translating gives CASSLALGSREPQHF.

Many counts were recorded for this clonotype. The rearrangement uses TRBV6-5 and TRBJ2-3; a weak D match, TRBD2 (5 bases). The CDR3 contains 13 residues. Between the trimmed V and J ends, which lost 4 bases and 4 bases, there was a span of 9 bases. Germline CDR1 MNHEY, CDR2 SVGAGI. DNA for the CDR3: TGTGCCAGCAGTTCCTCGAGGGCAGATACGCAGTATTTT. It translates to CASSSSRADTQYF.

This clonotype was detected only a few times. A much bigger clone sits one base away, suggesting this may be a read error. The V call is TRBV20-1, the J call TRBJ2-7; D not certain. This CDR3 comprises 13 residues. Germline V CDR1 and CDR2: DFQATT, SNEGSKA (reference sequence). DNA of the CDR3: TGCAGGGCTAGGCCCCTCCAACCATACGAGCAGTACTTC. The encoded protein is CRARPLQPYEQYF.

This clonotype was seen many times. CDR3 bases: TGTGCCAGCAGCCCCTCGGACAGGCTAGTGTACTTC. Its translation is CASSPSDRLVYF. The chain is built from TRBV12-3 or TRBV12-4 and TRBJ2-5; TRBD1 aligns across 7 bases. V was pared by 6 bases and J by 13 bases, with 11 bases of the junction left unmatched. The CDR3 is 12 residues long.

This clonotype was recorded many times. CDR3 protein: CASRTGTPSNQPQHF. The CDR3 DNA reads as TGTGCCAGTAGGACTGGGACACCCAGCAATCAGCCCCAGCATTTT. The rearrangement uses TRBV19 and TRBJ1-5, with a tentative D call TRBD1 (6 bases). Trimming left V 6 bases short and J 1 base short, with 13 bases between. The CDR3 consists of 15 residues. CDR1 and CDR2 (germline): LNHDA, SQIVND (reference sequence).

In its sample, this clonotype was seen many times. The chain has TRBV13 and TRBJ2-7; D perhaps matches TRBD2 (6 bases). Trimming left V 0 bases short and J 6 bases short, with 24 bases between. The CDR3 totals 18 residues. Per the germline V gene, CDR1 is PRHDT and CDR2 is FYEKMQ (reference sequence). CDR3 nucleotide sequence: TGTGCCAGCAGCTTAGGGTCTGGTTGGCGGGACTCGCCACCCGAGCAGTACTTC. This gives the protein CASSLGSGWRDSPPEQYF.

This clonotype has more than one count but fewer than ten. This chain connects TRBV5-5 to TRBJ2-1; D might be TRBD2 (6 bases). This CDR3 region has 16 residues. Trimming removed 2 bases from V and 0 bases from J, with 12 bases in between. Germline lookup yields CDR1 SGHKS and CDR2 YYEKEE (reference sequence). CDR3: CASSLKDYLSYNEQFF. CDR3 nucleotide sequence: TGTGCCAGCAGCTTAAAGGACTATCTCTCCTACAATGAGCAGTTCTTC.

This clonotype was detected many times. For the CDR3, the DNA is TGTGCCAGCAGTCCAACTAGAGGGCCCCAAGAGACCCAGTACTTC. Residues: CASSPTRGPQETQYF. The gene calls are TRBV12-3 or TRBV12-4 and TRBJ2-5; possibly TRBD2 for D (5 bases). Deletions cut 5 bases from V and 1 base from J, with 14 bases between. This CDR3 is built from 15 residues.

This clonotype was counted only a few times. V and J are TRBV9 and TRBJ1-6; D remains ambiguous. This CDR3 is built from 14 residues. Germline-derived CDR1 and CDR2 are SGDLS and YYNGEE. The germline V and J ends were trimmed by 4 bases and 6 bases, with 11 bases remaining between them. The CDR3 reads CASSSGVTNSPLHF. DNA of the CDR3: TGTGCCAGCAGCTCCGGGGTGACTAATTCACCCCTCCACTTT.

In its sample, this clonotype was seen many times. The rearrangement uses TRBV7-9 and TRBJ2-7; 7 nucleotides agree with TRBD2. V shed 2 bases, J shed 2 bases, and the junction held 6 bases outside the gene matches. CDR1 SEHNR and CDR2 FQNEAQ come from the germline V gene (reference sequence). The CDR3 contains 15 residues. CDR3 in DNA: TGTGCCAGCAGCTTATCGGCGGGAGTTACCTACGAGCAGTACTTC. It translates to CASSLSAGVTYEQYF.

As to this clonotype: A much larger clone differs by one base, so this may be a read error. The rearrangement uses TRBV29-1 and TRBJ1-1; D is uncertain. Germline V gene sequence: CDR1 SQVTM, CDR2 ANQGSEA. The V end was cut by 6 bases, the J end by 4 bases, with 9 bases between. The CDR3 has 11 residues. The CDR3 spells CSVGMPTEAFF. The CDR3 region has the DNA TGCAGCGTGGGCATGCCCACTGAAGCTTTCTTT.

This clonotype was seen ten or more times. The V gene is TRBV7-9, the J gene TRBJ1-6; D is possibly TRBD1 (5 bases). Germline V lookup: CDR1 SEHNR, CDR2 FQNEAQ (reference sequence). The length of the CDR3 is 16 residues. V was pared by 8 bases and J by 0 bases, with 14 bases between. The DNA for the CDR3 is TGTGCCAGCCACGGGACGGAGAGCTCCTATAATTCACCCCTCCACTTT. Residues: CASHGTESSYNSPLHF.

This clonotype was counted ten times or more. CDR3 DNA sequence: TGTGCCAGCAGCTTAAGTCCTTATGGGAATTCACCCCTCCACTTT. It specifies CASSLSPYGNSPLHF. The chain joins TRBV7-9 to TRBJ1-6, with no clear D. Per germline, CDR1 SEHNR and CDR2 FQNEAQ (reference sequence). This CDR3 has 15 amino acids. V dropped 2 bases and J dropped 7 bases, with 12 bases sitting between them.

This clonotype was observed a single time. In nucleotides, the CDR3 is TGTGCCAGCAGCTTGTCTAGCGGGGGTTCACTGTCGGCGTCCTTGGATACGCAGTATTTT. Translation: CASSLSSGGSLSASLDTQYF. This chain connects TRBV5-6 to TRBJ2-3; 10 bases are a match to TRBD2. The trim removed 1 base at V and 6 bases at J, leaving 20 bases unmatched. The CDR3 is 20 amino acids. The germline CDR1 and CDR2 sequences are SGHDT and YYEEEE.

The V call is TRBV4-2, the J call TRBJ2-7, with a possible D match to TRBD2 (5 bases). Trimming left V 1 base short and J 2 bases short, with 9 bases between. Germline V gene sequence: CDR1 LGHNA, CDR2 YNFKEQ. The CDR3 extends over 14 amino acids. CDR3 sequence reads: CASSQGAGTYEQYF. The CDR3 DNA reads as TGTGCCAGCAGCCAAGGGGCCGGGACCTACGAGCAGTACTTC.

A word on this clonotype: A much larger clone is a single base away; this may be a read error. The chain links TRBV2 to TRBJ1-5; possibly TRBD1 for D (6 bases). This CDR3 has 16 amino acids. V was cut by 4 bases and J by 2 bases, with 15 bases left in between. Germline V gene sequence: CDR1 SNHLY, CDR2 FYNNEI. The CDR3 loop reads CASSGARGYGNQPQHF. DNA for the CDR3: TGTGCCAGCAGTGGAGCGAGGGGGTACGGCAATCAGCCCCAGCATTTT.

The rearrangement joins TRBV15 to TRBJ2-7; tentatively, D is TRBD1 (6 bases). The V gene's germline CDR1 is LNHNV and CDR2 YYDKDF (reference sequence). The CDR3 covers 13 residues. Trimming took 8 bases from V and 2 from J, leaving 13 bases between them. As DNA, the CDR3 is TGTGCCACCCGACAGGCAGCGACCTACGAGCAGTACTTC. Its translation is CATRQAATYEQYF.

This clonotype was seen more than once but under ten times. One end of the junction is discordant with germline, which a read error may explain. The CDR3 protein is CASSPPGSAGAQYF. In DNA form, the CDR3 reads TGTGCCAGCTCTCCACCCGGGTCTGCTGGGGCGCAGTATTTT. J is TRBJ2-3 and V is TRBV18, with D hard to call. The germline gives CDR1 KGHSH, CDR2 LQKENI. The CDR3 spans 14 residues.

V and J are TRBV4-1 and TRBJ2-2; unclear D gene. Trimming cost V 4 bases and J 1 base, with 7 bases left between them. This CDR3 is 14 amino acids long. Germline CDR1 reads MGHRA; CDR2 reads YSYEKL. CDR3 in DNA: TGCGCCAGCAGCCGGAGCCAGAACACCGGGGAGCTGTTTTTT. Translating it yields CASSRSQNTGELFF.